What follows describes a single T cell receptor beta chain. No antigen is known for it. One junction end does not reproduce the germline sequence, and a read error may be involved. The sample belongs to a study of blood T cells in healthy people across ages. As for the study in general: Capturing about one barcoded beta molecule per two T cells was achieved by template switching.

Study-wide findings and caveats: TCR beta diversity, measured per million T cells, fell in a roughly linear way with age.

The CDR3 extends over 16 amino acids. CDR1 LGHDT and CDR2 YNNKEL come from the germline V gene (reference sequence). Through a sample-barcoded 5' primer and a J-beta primer mix, a second PCR was run for 7 to 11 cycles. Via MiXCR, TCRdb re-called the 5' RACE reads, giving one row per CDR3 protein. The repertoire holds around 1.7 million distinct CDR3 sequences, with 28% as singletons. The sequencing sample was made of blood. The TCR sequence derives from a woman in her 30s in good health. This chain connects TRBV3-1 to TRBJ2-7; 9 nucleotides line up with TRBD2. Here the CDR3 reads CASSQDRAGGTDGQYF. DNA of the CDR3: TGTGCTAGCAGCCAAGATCGGGCGGGAGGGACTGACGGGCAGTACTTC.